This T cell receptor beta chain was found in a study of blood T cell repertoires in COVID-19. For the study at large: Sites across the United States, Italy and Spain contributed samples from acute and convalescent COVID-19. T cells, B-cell-depleted T cells, or PBMCs supplied cDNA or gDNA.

This clone has only one observation. The CDR3 runs 16 residues. The junction had 5 bases not matched to a gene; V was cut back by 2 bases and J by 1 base. The germline CDR1 and CDR2 sequences are SGHAT and FQNNGV. The repertoire was sequenced with immunoSEQ multiplex PCR; TCRdb's copy has only in-frame clones and lacks some. The table lists 90,000 to 120,000 clones, 80% of them singletons. This sequence was found in a man between 65 and 80 years old with acute or convalescent COVID-19. Sample: peripheral blood. The V gene is TRBV11-2, the J gene TRBJ2-3; 8 bases match TRBD2. The CDR3 DNA follows: TGTGCCAGCAGCTTAAACGCGGGGGGCGGCACAGATACGCAGTATTTT. Encoded protein: CASSLNAGGGTDTQYF.